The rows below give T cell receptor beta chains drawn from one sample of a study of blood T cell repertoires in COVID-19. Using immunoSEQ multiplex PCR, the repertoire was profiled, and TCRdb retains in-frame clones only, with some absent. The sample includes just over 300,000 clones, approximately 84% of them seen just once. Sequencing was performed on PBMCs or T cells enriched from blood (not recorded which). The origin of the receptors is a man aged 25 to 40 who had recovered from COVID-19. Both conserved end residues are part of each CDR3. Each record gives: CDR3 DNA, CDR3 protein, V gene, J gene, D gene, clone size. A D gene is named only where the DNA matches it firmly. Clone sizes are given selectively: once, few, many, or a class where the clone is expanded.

cdr3_nt: TGTGCCAGTAGCCCACAGGGAGATACGCAGTATTTT; cdr3_aa: CASSPQGDTQYF; v_call: TRBV19; j_call: TRBJ2-3; d_call: .; clone_size: .
cdr3_nt: TGTGCCAGCCGGACAGGGGGAAGTTCACCCCTCCACTTT; cdr3_aa: CASRTGGSSPLHF; v_call: TRBV11-3; j_call: TRBJ1-6; d_call: TRBD1; clone_size: few
cdr3_nt: TGTGCCAGCAGTCCCCGGACAGTCTCCTACGAGCAGTACTTC; cdr3_aa: CASSPRTVSYEQYF; v_call: TRBV27; j_call: TRBJ2-7; d_call: .; clone_size: .
cdr3_nt: TGTGCCAGCAGGCAGGCGGTCGGGAGTCTCGATACGCAGTATTTT; cdr3_aa: CASRQAVGSLDTQYF; v_call: TRBV7-2; j_call: TRBJ2-3; d_call: .; clone_size: once
cdr3_nt: TGTGCCAGCAGAACTAGGGCCTCCTACGAGCAGTACTTC; cdr3_aa: CASRTRASYEQYF; v_call: TRBV27; j_call: TRBJ2-7; d_call: .; clone_size: .
cdr3_nt: TGTGCCAGCAGTGAAGAGCGGGGGCAGGGTGGCTACACCTTC; cdr3_aa: CASSEERGQGGYTF; v_call: TRBV2; j_call: TRBJ1-2; d_call: .; clone_size: few
cdr3_nt: TGTGCCAGCAGCTCGGGGGGACCCGTAGACACCATATATTTT; cdr3_aa: CASSSGGPVDTIYF; v_call: TRBV7-2; j_call: TRBJ1-3; d_call: .; clone_size: .
cdr3_nt: TGTGCCAGCAGTTCCCGCCTGACAGGGACCTACAATGAGCAGTTCTTC; cdr3_aa: CASSSRLTGTYNEQFF; v_call: TRBV6-5; j_call: TRBJ2-1; d_call: TRBD1; clone_size: .
cdr3_nt: TGTGCCAGCAGCCAAGGGACTAGCGGGCTGCAGTACTTC; cdr3_aa: CASSQGTSGLQYF; v_call: TRBV3-1/TRBV3-2; j_call: TRBJ2-7; d_call: TRBD2; clone_size: .
cdr3_nt: TGCGCCAGCAGCTCCCGGACTAGCGGGAGTGGCAATGAGCAGTTCTTC; cdr3_aa: CASSSRTSGSGNEQFF; v_call: TRBV5-1; j_call: TRBJ2-1; d_call: TRBD2; clone_size: once
cdr3_nt: TGTGCCAGCAGCGAGGACAACTCCTACGAGCAGTACTTC; cdr3_aa: CASSEDNSYEQYF; v_call: TRBV11-1; j_call: TRBJ2-7; d_call: .; clone_size: .
cdr3_nt: TGTGCCAGCAGCCCTGGACAGGGGAACACTGAAGCTTTCTTT; cdr3_aa: CASSPGQGNTEAFF; v_call: TRBV14; j_call: TRBJ1-1; d_call: TRBD1; clone_size: .
cdr3_nt: TGTGCCAGCAGCTTCAATTACTTTGGCAGGGGGCTGTTCACTGAAGCTTTCTTT; cdr3_aa: CASSFNYFGRGLFTEAFF; v_call: TRBV11-3; j_call: TRBJ1-1; d_call: TRBD1; clone_size: .
cdr3_nt: TGTGCCTGGAGTACCGGGTCACCGTGGGATACGCAGTATTTT; cdr3_aa: CAWSTGSPWDTQYF; v_call: TRBV30; j_call: TRBJ2-3; d_call: .; clone_size: once
cdr3_nt: TGTGCCAGCAGCCAAGTAGGTCTCGGAGGGGGCGGTGGCTATGGCTACACCTTC; cdr3_aa: CASSQVGLGGGGGYGYTF; v_call: TRBV14; j_call: TRBJ1-2; d_call: TRBD1; clone_size: .
cdr3_nt: TGTGCCAGTAGTCTCCTGGGGCAGATGAACACTGAAGCTTTCTTT; cdr3_aa: CASSLLGQMNTEAFF; v_call: TRBV19; j_call: TRBJ1-1; d_call: .; clone_size: .
cdr3_nt: TGTGCCAGCAGTCATAAATGGGCCGCCCGGGGCACTGAAGCTTTCTTT; cdr3_aa: CASSHKWAARGTEAFF; v_call: TRBV5-4; j_call: TRBJ1-1; d_call: .; clone_size: .
cdr3_nt: TGTGCCAGCAGTCGGGGGAGCAATCAGCCCCAGCATTTT; cdr3_aa: CASSRGSNQPQHF; v_call: TRBV6-5; j_call: TRBJ1-5; d_call: .; clone_size: .
cdr3_nt: TGTGCCAGCAGCACCTCTGGGGACAGGGGCAATCAGCCCCAGCATTTT; cdr3_aa: CASSTSGDRGNQPQHF; v_call: TRBV21-1; j_call: TRBJ1-5; d_call: .; clone_size: few
cdr3_nt: TGTGCCAGCACCCCCGGGACAGGGGTGAATAGTGGCTACACCTTC; cdr3_aa: CASTPGTGVNSGYTF; v_call: TRBV7-2; j_call: TRBJ1-2; d_call: TRBD1; clone_size: .
cdr3_nt: TGCGCCAGCCGTCAAGGGGTGACTGAAGCTTTCTTT; cdr3_aa: CASRQGVTEAFF; v_call: TRBV5-1; j_call: TRBJ1-1; d_call: .; clone_size: .
cdr3_nt: TGTGCCAGCAGTTCCCTCCAGGTGCGCAATCAGCCCCAGCATTTT; cdr3_aa: CASSSLQVRNQPQHF; v_call: TRBV6-2/TRBV6-3; j_call: TRBJ1-5; d_call: .; clone_size: .
cdr3_nt: TGCGCCAGCAGTGAGTCTGGGGAGGGGCTGGCTCTGAACACTGAAGCTTTCTTT; cdr3_aa: CASSESGEGLALNTEAFF; v_call: TRBV10-1; j_call: TRBJ1-1; d_call: .; clone_size: .
cdr3_nt: TGTGCCAGCAGTTTACCCGGGACAGTGAACACTGAAGCTTTCTTT; cdr3_aa: CASSLPGTVNTEAFF; v_call: TRBV27; j_call: TRBJ1-1; d_call: TRBD1; clone_size: .
cdr3_nt: TGCGCCAGCAGCTTAAGCGGGGGGAAACAAGAGACCCAGTACTTC; cdr3_aa: CASSLSGGKQETQYF; v_call: TRBV5-1; j_call: TRBJ2-5; d_call: TRBD2; clone_size: .
cdr3_nt: TGTGCCAGTAGTATAAACCGAAGACAGGGCTTCCTATCTAGCAATCAGCCCCAGCATTTT; cdr3_aa: CASSINRRQGFLSSNQPQHF; v_call: TRBV19; j_call: TRBJ1-5; d_call: TRBD1; clone_size: .
cdr3_nt: TGTGCCATCAGCCACTCTAGCGGGGAAGAGACCCAGTACTTC; cdr3_aa: CAISHSSGEETQYF; v_call: TRBV10-3; j_call: TRBJ2-5; d_call: TRBD2; clone_size: .
cdr3_nt: TGTGCCAGCAGCACCCCCCCTAGACGGAGGGTGGACATGAACACTGAAGCTTTCTTT; cdr3_aa: CASSTPPRRRVDMNTEAFF; v_call: TRBV7-9; j_call: TRBJ1-1; d_call: .; clone_size: few
cdr3_nt: TGTGCCGGACAGGGCTCTGGGGCCAACGTCCTGACTTTC; cdr3_aa: CAGQGSGANVLTF; v_call: TRBV7-8; j_call: TRBJ2-6; d_call: TRBD1; clone_size: .
cdr3_nt: TGCGCCAGCAGCCCGGGGCGGGCGCGGGGGGTCGGCGGGGAGCTGTTTTTT; cdr3_aa: CASSPGRARGVGGELFF; v_call: TRBV4-1; j_call: TRBJ2-2; d_call: TRBD2; clone_size: .
cdr3_nt: TGTGCCACCAGATGGACAGGGGGGGGGCACACTGAAGCTTTCTTT; cdr3_aa: CATRWTGGGHTEAFF; v_call: TRBV15; j_call: TRBJ1-1; d_call: TRBD1; clone_size: once
cdr3_nt: TGTGCCAGCTCACCAGGGCAGGGAGGCTATGGCTACACCTTC; cdr3_aa: CASSPGQGGYGYTF; v_call: TRBV18; j_call: TRBJ1-2; d_call: .; clone_size: .
cdr3_nt: TGTGCCAGCAGCCGGCAAGAACCGGGTGAAAAACTGTTTTTT; cdr3_aa: CASSRQEPGEKLFF; v_call: TRBV7-9; j_call: TRBJ1-4; d_call: .; clone_size: .
cdr3_nt: TGTGCTAGTGGGCCGACAGGGGAGAACACCGGGGAGCTGTTTTTT; cdr3_aa: CASGPTGENTGELFF; v_call: TRBV12-5; j_call: TRBJ2-2; d_call: TRBD1; clone_size: .
cdr3_nt: TGTGCCAGCAGGGGGGGGGAGACCCAGTACTTC; cdr3_aa: CASRGGETQYF; v_call: TRBV6-5; j_call: TRBJ2-5; d_call: TRBD2; clone_size: .
cdr3_nt: TGTGCCAGCAGCTTGTATACCGGGACAGGGAGTGTCTACGAGCAGTACTTC; cdr3_aa: CASSLYTGTGSVYEQYF; v_call: TRBV11-2; j_call: TRBJ2-7; d_call: TRBD1; clone_size: .
cdr3_nt: TGTGCCTGGAGTGAAGGCGGGACCACAGATACGCAGTATTTT; cdr3_aa: CAWSEGGTTDTQYF; v_call: TRBV30; j_call: TRBJ2-3; d_call: .; clone_size: .
cdr3_nt: TGTGCCATCAGCGCTACAGGGTACAATCAGCCCCAGCATTTT; cdr3_aa: CAISATGYNQPQHF; v_call: TRBV10-3; j_call: TRBJ1-5; d_call: .; clone_size: .
cdr3_nt: TGTGCCATCCGACTTAGCGGGAGACTATACAATGAGCAGTTCTTC; cdr3_aa: CAIRLSGRLYNEQFF; v_call: TRBV28; j_call: TRBJ2-1; d_call: TRBD2; clone_size: .
cdr3_nt: TGTGCCAGCTCACCTGGACAGCAAGAGACCCAGTACTTC; cdr3_aa: CASSPGQQETQYF; v_call: TRBV18; j_call: TRBJ2-5; d_call: .; clone_size: .
cdr3_nt: TGTGCCAGCAGTCCCCAGGGTGGCTATGGCTACACCTTC; cdr3_aa: CASSPQGGYGYTF; v_call: TRBV9; j_call: TRBJ1-2; d_call: .; clone_size: .
cdr3_nt: TGTGCCAGCAGCTTAACCGCAGGCCGGGAGTTCGGGGGCTACACCTTC; cdr3_aa: CASSLTAGREFGGYTF; v_call: TRBV7-9; j_call: TRBJ1-2; d_call: .; clone_size: .
cdr3_nt: TGTGCCAGCTCACGTCAGGGGACAGGGAAATCACCCCTCCACTTT; cdr3_aa: CASSRQGTGKSPLHF; v_call: TRBV18; j_call: TRBJ1-6; d_call: TRBD1; clone_size: few
cdr3_nt: TGTGCCAGCAGCTTCGGGACAGGGAACACTGAAGCTTTCTTT; cdr3_aa: CASSFGTGNTEAFF; v_call: TRBV7-9; j_call: TRBJ1-1; d_call: TRBD1; clone_size: once
cdr3_nt: TGTGCCAGCAGCTTAGAATATGCCCTACATCGAGGTAGGAACACTGAAGCTTTCTTT; cdr3_aa: CASSLEYALHRGRNTEAFF; v_call: TRBV11-2; j_call: TRBJ1-1; d_call: .; clone_size: .
cdr3_nt: TGTGCCAGCAGCCCCCCGGGCACAGATACGCAGTATTTT; cdr3_aa: CASSPPGTDTQYF; v_call: TRBV9; j_call: TRBJ2-3; d_call: .; clone_size: once
cdr3_nt: TGTGCCAGCAGACAGGGGGTCGCCGGCTACACCTTC; cdr3_aa: CASRQGVAGYTF; v_call: TRBV28; j_call: TRBJ1-2; d_call: TRBD1; clone_size: .
cdr3_nt: TGTGCCAGCAGCTTCGAACGGACACCCCCCTCCAATGAGCAGTTCTTC; cdr3_aa: CASSFERTPPSNEQFF; v_call: TRBV11-3; j_call: TRBJ2-1; d_call: .; clone_size: .
cdr3_nt: TGTGCCAGCAGTGAAGCGGGTAGGGAGGACACTGAAGCTTTCTTT; cdr3_aa: CASSEAGREDTEAFF; v_call: TRBV6-1; j_call: TRBJ1-1; d_call: .; clone_size: .
cdr3_nt: TGTGCCAGTAGTATCGCACAGGGAGGGAACTATGGCTACACCTTC; cdr3_aa: CASSIAQGGNYGYTF; v_call: TRBV19; j_call: TRBJ1-2; d_call: .; clone_size: few
cdr3_nt: TGTGCCAGTATCCCAGGACAGGGGCTGAACACTGAAGCTTTCTTT; cdr3_aa: CASIPGQGLNTEAFF; v_call: TRBV19; j_call: TRBJ1-1; d_call: TRBD1; clone_size: .
cdr3_nt: TGTGCCAGCTCCCGCGATCAACAAGAGACCCAGTACTTC; cdr3_aa: CASSRDQQETQYF; v_call: TRBV18; j_call: TRBJ2-5; d_call: .; clone_size: few
cdr3_nt: TGTGCCAGCAGTTTTCCGGGGTTTAATGAAAAACTGTTTTTT; cdr3_aa: CASSFPGFNEKLFF; v_call: TRBV28; j_call: TRBJ1-4; d_call: .; clone_size: .
cdr3_nt: TGCGCCAGCAGCCAAGAGGAGACAGGGACCTACGAGCAGTACTTC; cdr3_aa: CASSQEETGTYEQYF; v_call: TRBV4-1; j_call: TRBJ2-7; d_call: TRBD1; clone_size: few
cdr3_nt: TGTGCCAGCTCACCCGGGCCCCCAGGGTCAGAGACCCAGTACTTC; cdr3_aa: CASSPGPPGSETQYF; v_call: TRBV18; j_call: TRBJ2-5; d_call: .; clone_size: .